This TCR beta chain was identified in a study of PD-1 blockade in classical Hodgkin lymphoma. The protocol was immunoSEQ multiplex PCR, while the TCRdb copy is restricted to in-frame clones and leaves out a portion. Of fewer than 35,000 clones in the sample, around 80% are singletons; the top ten hold over 0.75%. The CDR3 covers 15 residues. The V gene's germline CDR1 is LGHNA and CDR2 YNFKEQ. Trimming pared 3 bases from V and 9 bases from J, leaving 15 bases between. Stated time point: cycle 4 day 1 (C4D1), after more than five weeks of nivolumab. Every patient relapsed after autologous stem cell transplantation, and brentuximab vedotin exposure varied. Researchers used magnetic negative selection to pull out pure CD4+ T cells from thawed PBMCs. This clone has a handful of counts.

This chain joins TRBV4-2 and TRBJ1-6; no reliable D call. The material sequenced was CD4+ T cells from blood, taken before the fourth cycle of nivolumab. This receptor was identified in a human donor with classical Hodgkin lymphoma. CDR3 coding DNA: TGTGCCAGCAGCCAGGATCCAGCAGTGAGTTCACCCCTCCACTTT. Its protein is CASSQDPAVSSPLHF.